This entry lists 17 T cell receptor beta chains sequenced from one sample in a study of long-term antiretroviral therapy in people with HIV (dated by TCRdb to 2021 to 2024). Sequencing of the TRB variable region was done with the immunoSEQ hsTCRB v3.0 assay at survey level resolution. Here the immuneACCESS table is served through TCRdb, limited to in-frame sequences with V and J called. Missing clones are a known gap in these copies; in checked studies unresolved V genes cover under half, and the rest lacks a known reason. In this sample the table shows 37,000 or so clones, roughly 80% of which occur a single time. The ten largest clonotypes hold under 7% of the sample. The sequencing here drew on unsorted PBMCs, taken 3.4 years after starting antiretroviral therapy. Every receptor here comes from a man aged 30-40 years with HIV.

This clone was counted a few times. The J gene is TRBJ2-2, the V gene TRBV27; D assignment may be TRBD1 or TRBD2 (5 bases each). This CDR3 spans 13 amino acids. Germline CDR1 is MNHEY and CDR2 is SMNVEV (reference sequence). Trimming shortened V by 7 bases and J by 3 bases, and 9 bases separated the two germline ends. This CDR3 is CASMGRYTGELFF. CDR3 nucleotide sequence: TGTGCCAGCATGGGACGATACACCGGGGAGCTGTTTTTT.

The chain has TRBV7-9 and TRBJ2-7, with TRBD1 matching over 11 bases. Germline V gene data show CDR1 as SEHNR and CDR2 as FQNEAQ (reference sequence). The trim removed 4 bases at V and 5 bases at J, leaving 4 bases unmatched. This CDR3 spans 14 amino acids. The CDR3 nucleotides are TGTGCCAGCAGCTGGACAGGGGGCGACCACGAGCAGTACTTC. This sequence encodes CASSWTGGDHEQYF.

The chain recombines TRBV5-6 with TRBJ2-1; D is possibly TRBD1 (6 bases). V lost 5 bases and J lost 9, with 21 bases in between. The length of the CDR3 is 15 residues. CDR1 and CDR2 (germline): SGHDT, YYEEEE. The DNA for the CDR3 is TGTGCCAGCAGTTTTAGAATTACAGGGCCCGGTGAGCAGTTCTTC. Protein sequence: CASSFRITGPGEQFF.

The rearrangement uses TRBV30 and TRBJ2-1; 11 nucleotides align to TRBD2. The CDR3 is made up of 16 amino acids. The V gene end was trimmed by 6 bases and the J gene end by 3 bases; junction bases not matched to a gene: 10. Per the germline V gene, CDR1 is GTSNPN and CDR2 is SVGIG (reference sequence). The CDR3 coding sequence is TGTGCCTGCCCCGCCCCCGGGACTAGCGGCTACAATGAGCAGTTCTTC. It specifies CACPAPGTSGYNEQFF.

Remarks on this clone: A read error may explain this, as a much larger clone is one base away. The chain is built from TRBV15 and TRBJ2-5, with D maybe TRBD2 (6 bases). With 0 bases removed from V and 4 bases from J, the gap between germline ends came to 9 bases. This CDR3 has 14 amino acids. The germline CDR1 and CDR2 sequences are LNHNV and YYDKDF (reference sequence). The CDR3 bases are TGTGCCACCAGCAGAGATCGGGGAGGAGAGACCCAGTACTTC. Translated, it gives CATSRDRGGETQYF. Supplemented by reference TRBV15 and TRBJ2-5, the full variable domain reads DAMVIQNPRYQVTQFGKPVTLSCSQTLNHNVMYWYQQKSSQAPKLLFHYYDKDFNNEADTPDNFQSRRPNTSFCFLDIRSPGLGDTAMYLCATSRDRGGETQYFGPGTRLLVL.

This chain connects TRBV10-3 to TRBJ1-1, with D unclear. Germline CDR1 reads ENHRY; CDR2 reads SYGVKD. Trimming cost V 3 bases and J 1 base, with 3 bases left between them. This CDR3 has 12 residues. CDR3 amino acids: CAISDRNTEAFF. In DNA form, the CDR3 reads TGTGCCATCAGTGACAGGAACACTGAAGCTTTCTTT.

CDR3 DNA: TGTGCCAGCCGATCGGGCGGAGAAGCTTTCTTT. Its translation is CASRSGGEAFF. The chain has TRBV27 and TRBJ1-1; D gene ambiguous. Trimming shortened V by 8 bases and J by 8 bases, and 12 bases separated the two germline ends. Germline assignment: CDR1 MNHEY and CDR2 SMNVEV (reference sequence). The CDR3 loop spans 11 amino acids.

The chain is built from TRBV5-4 and TRBJ2-1; 8 nucleotides line up with TRBD2. Germline values: CDR1 SGHNT, CDR2 YYREEE (reference sequence). With V trimmed by 4 bases and J by 6 bases, 9 bases remained unmatched. This CDR3 region has 15 residues. The CDR3 bases are TGTGCCAGCAGCCTAGCGGGTCCAGCGGGCAATGAGCAGTTCTTC. Amino acid sequence: CASSLAGPAGNEQFF. The full variable domain, with the rest looked up from reference TRBV5-4 and TRBJ2-1, is ETGVTQSPTHLIKTRGQQVTLRCSSQSGHNTVSWYQQALGQGPQFIFQYYREEENGRGNFPPRFSGLQFPNYSSELNVNALELDDSALYLCASSLAGPAGNEQFFGPGTRLTVL.

V is TRBV28 and J is TRBJ2-3; TRBD1 aligns across 7 bases. This CDR3 is built from 19 residues. The J segment lost 0 bases and the V segment lost 6 bases, leaving 18 bases of the junction unmatched. Germline CDR1 is MDHEN and CDR2 is SYDVKM. The CDR3 region is CASRAHLGDSSASTDTQYF. CDR3 DNA: TGTGCCAGCAGAGCGCACTTGGGGGACAGTTCCGCTAGCACAGATACGCAGTATTTT.

V is TRBV27 and J is TRBJ1-2; D possibly corresponds to TRBD1 (5 bases). The CDR3 has 15 residues. Trimming cost V 2 bases and J 5 bases, with 15 bases left between them. Looked up from germline, CDR1 is MNHEY and CDR2 is SMNVEV (reference sequence). The chain's CDR3 is CASSLTPAGLYGYTF. In nucleotides, the CDR3 is TGTGCCAGCAGTTTAACCCCCGCAGGGCTATATGGCTACACCTTC.

V is TRBV27 and J is TRBJ1-1; D gene unclear. Germline-derived CDR1 and CDR2 are MNHEY and SMNVEV (reference sequence). The CDR3 covers 14 residues. Trimming shortened V by 2 bases and J by 3 bases, and 10 bases separated the two germline ends. CDR3 residues: CASSLAAGYTEAFF. DNA for the CDR3: TGTGCCAGCAGTTTAGCAGCGGGGTACACTGAAGCTTTCTTT.

The chain combines TRBV28 with TRBJ1-2; unclear D gene. V was clipped by 3 bases and J by 5 bases, with 16 bases between them. The germline V gene encodes CDR1 MDHEN and CDR2 SYDVKM. The CDR3 is 15 residues long. CDR3 in amino acids: CASSFGSVANYGYTF. The CDR3 DNA follows: TGTGCCAGCAGTTTTGGGTCAGTAGCAAATTATGGCTACACCTTC.

This chain links TRBV27 with TRBJ1-5, with D unresolved. Deletions cut 4 bases from V and 9 bases from J, with 13 bases between. Germline-derived CDR1 and CDR2 are MNHEY and SMNVEV (reference sequence). The CDR3 contains 13 residues. The CDR3 DNA is TGTGCCAGCAGTTCGGGAGTCCTGGGGCCCCAGCATTTT. Translated, it gives CASSSGVLGPQHF.

This chain links TRBV6-5 with TRBJ2-3; 7 bases align to TRBD1. The CDR3 is made up of 15 amino acids. CDR1 and CDR2 (germline): MNHEY, SVGAGI. J lost 1 base, V lost 5 bases, and 6 bases had no gene match. DNA for the CDR3: TGTGCCAGCAGTAGGACGACAGGGCGCACAGATACGCAGTATTTT. It is translated as CASSRTTGRTDTQYF.

The chain uses TRBV11-2 and TRBJ2-3; 7 positions match TRBD2. CDR1 is SGHAT and CDR2 is FQNNGV in the germline V gene. The ends lost 6 bases at V and 6 bases at J; junction bases unmatched: 3. This CDR3 region has 12 residues. The CDR3 here is CASSPGRDTQYF. DNA of the CDR3: TGTGCCAGCAGTCCCGGGAGGGATACGCAGTATTTT.

The chain recombines TRBV6-5 with TRBJ2-7, with a tentative D call TRBD1 (5 bases). This CDR3 has 13 residues. CDR1 is MNHEY, CDR2 SVGAGI, per germline. Trimming stripped 7 bases from V and 3 bases from J, with 13 bases between. CDR3 sequence reads: CASKGQVSYEQYF. The CDR3, as DNA: TGTGCCAGCAAGGGGCAGGTGAGCTACGAGCAGTACTTC.

The chain employs TRBV2 and TRBJ2-3; no clear D gene. V was pared by 7 bases and J by 2 bases, with 10 bases between. The length of the CDR3 is 13 residues. Looked up from germline, CDR1 is SNHLY and CDR2 is FYNNEI. Here the CDR3 reads CASNWAPTDTQYF. CDR3 nucleotide sequence: TGTGCCAGCAATTGGGCTCCCACAGATACGCAGTATTTT.